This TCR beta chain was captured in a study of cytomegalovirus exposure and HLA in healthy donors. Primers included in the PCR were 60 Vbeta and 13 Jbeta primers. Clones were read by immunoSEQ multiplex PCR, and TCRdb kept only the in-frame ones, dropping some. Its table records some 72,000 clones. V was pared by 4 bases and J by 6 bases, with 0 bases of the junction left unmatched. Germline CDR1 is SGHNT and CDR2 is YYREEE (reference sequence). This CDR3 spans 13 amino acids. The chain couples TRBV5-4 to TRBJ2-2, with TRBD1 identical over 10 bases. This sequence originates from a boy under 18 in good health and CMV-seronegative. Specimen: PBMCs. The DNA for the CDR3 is TGTGCCAGCAGCGGGACAGGGGCCGGGGAGCTGTTTTTT. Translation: CASSGTGAGELFF.